What follows are 11 T cell receptor beta chains derived from one specimen sequenced in a study of identical twins. TCRdb re-called the 5' RACE reads with MiXCR, one entry per CDR3 protein. Seen here are around 100,000 distinct CDR3 sequences, 5.5% to 7% observed once, and the top ten hold 9.5% to 15%. Sequencing was carried out using memory T cells sorted from blood. The receptors derive from a woman aged 50 to 60 in good health.

This clonotype was seen ten or more times. V gene TRBV5-1 combines with J gene TRBJ2-3, with D perhaps TRBD2 (6 bases). From germline, CDR1 is SGHRS and CDR2 YFSETQ. V was cut by 1 base and J by 2 bases, with 14 bases left in between. The CDR3 is made up of 16 amino acids. The CDR3 here is CASSLRGGTPTDTQYF. Written as DNA, the CDR3 is TGCGCCAGCAGCTTGCGGGGCGGGACCCCCACAGATACGCAGTATTTT.

Ten or more counts support this clonotype. CDR3 in amino acids: CASRSRRGRVNTEAFF. CDR3 nucleotides: TGTGCCAGCAGGTCCCGCAGGGGGCGGGTGAACACTGAAGCTTTCTTT. V usage is TRBV6-5 and J usage is TRBJ1-1, with 8 bases aligning to TRBD1. Trimming took 6 bases from V and 0 from J; bases not matched to a gene: 9. CDR3 size: 16 residues. Germline CDR1 MNHEY, CDR2 SVGAGI.

This clonotype was found many times. The V and J genes are TRBV12-3 or TRBV12-4 and TRBJ2-2; TRBD2 matches at 11 bases. V was clipped by 5 bases and J by 1 base; unmatched bases: 12. This CDR3 is built from 19 residues. CDR3: CASSQQGLAAKKNTGELFF. The CDR3 DNA is TGTGCCAGCAGTCAACAGGGACTAGCGGCCAAAAAGAACACCGGGGAGCTGTTTTTT.

This clonotype was recorded many times. V is TRBV12-3 or TRBV12-4 and J is TRBJ1-2, with unresolved D. V gave up 8 bases and J gave up 8 bases, with 15 bases separating them. This CDR3 comprises 12 residues. The DNA for the CDR3 is TGTGCCAGCCGGATCGATCTGGGCGGCTACACCTTC. It specifies CASRIDLGGYTF.

Only a few counts were recorded for this clonotype. The gene calls are TRBV29-1 and TRBJ2-1, with 9 bases aligning to TRBD2. The CDR3 covers 15 residues. Germline-derived CDR1 and CDR2 are SQVTM and ANQGSEA. V lost 5 bases, J lost 7 bases, and 12 bases stayed unmatched. CDR3 coding DNA: TGCAGCGTTTATCGTCCGGGACTAGCCGCTAATGAGCAGTTCTTC. Residues: CSVYRPGLAANEQFF.

Ten or more counts support this clonotype. The chain combines TRBV20-1 with TRBJ1-5; tentative D call: TRBD1 (6 bases). Germline CDR1 DFQATT, CDR2 SNEGSKA (reference sequence). V lost 5 bases and J lost 6, with 11 bases in between. The CDR3 is 12 residues long. The CDR3 loop is CSAGGGGQPQHF. DNA for the CDR3: TGCAGTGCTGGAGGGGGTGGTCAGCCCCAGCATTTT.

There are many counts of this clonotype. The genes are TRBV24-1 and TRBJ1-1, with TRBD1 as a possible D gene (5 bases). Trimming removed 11 bases from V and 5 bases from J, with 14 bases in between. Germline loops: CDR1 KGHDR, CDR2 SFDVKD. The CDR3 extends over 12 amino acids. The CDR3 DNA is TGTGCCAACGACAGTATGGTGACTGAAGCTTTCTTT. Its protein product is CANDSMVTEAFF.

This clonotype was seen ten or more times. J is TRBJ2-2 and V is TRBV28; D is unclear. Germline values: CDR1 MDHEN, CDR2 SYDVKM. The germline V and J ends were trimmed by 2 bases and 2 bases, with 6 bases remaining between them. This CDR3 region has 14 residues. CDR3 coding DNA: TGTGCCAGCAGTTTACTTCTAAACACCGGGGAGCTGTTTTTT. It yields the protein CASSLLLNTGELFF.

The sample holds a few counts of this clonotype. The CDR3 bases are TGTGCCAGTAGTTCTACCGGGACAGGGGCCCATGGCCAGTACTTC. Amino acids: CASSSTGTGAHGQYF. This sequence joins TRBV19 and TRBJ2-5; 10 bases align to TRBD1. Germline V gene data show CDR1 as LNHDA and CDR2 as SQIVND (reference sequence). V was clipped by 5 bases and J by 10 bases; unmatched bases: 13. This CDR3 has 15 amino acids.

This clonotype has a count of ten or more. The gene calls are TRBV5-1 and TRBJ2-2; D unclear. This CDR3 has 15 amino acids. Germline CDR1 is SGHRS and CDR2 is YFSETQ. Trimming removed 0 bases at V and 6 bases at J, with 12 bases between. CDR3: CASSLGPTGPGELFF. CDR3 DNA sequence: TGCGCCAGCAGCTTGGGTCCGACGGGCCCCGGGGAGCTGTTTTTT.

In its sample, this clonotype was seen many times. This chain connects TRBV18 to TRBJ2-1; possibly TRBD2 for D (5 bases). The CDR3 extends over 13 amino acids. Germline CDR1 KGHSH, CDR2 LQKENI. Trimming removed 0 bases from V and 8 bases from J, with 8 bases in between. Here the CDR3 reads CASSPPGEDEQFF. In DNA, the CDR3 is TGTGCCAGCTCACCACCGGGAGAGGATGAGCAGTTCTTC.